The source of this TCR beta chain is a study of T cell responses to AZD1222 COVID-19 vaccine (dated by TCRdb to the early 2020s). Describing the broader study: AZD1222 recipients given second doses at about 4 weeks or at about 12 weeks were pooled, since spike-specific TCR depth and breadth were not found to differ between the two schedules. A total of more than 230 trial participants underwent TCR sequencing, of whom 207 had received two doses of AZD1222 and 26 had received two doses of the MenACWY control vaccine. Trial participants were enrolled by age into subgroups of 18-55, 56-69 and 70-plus years, and around 150, 29 and 61 TCR-sequenced participants, respectively, were included in these subgroups.

Worth noting for this clone: Its recognized antigen is unknown. Base qualities were left out, and no much larger clone turns up one base away.

The sample's time point label, decoded: baseline before first vaccination. Vaccinee samples came from UK trials COV001 and COV002, including a single-blind randomized controlled phase 2/3 trial of AZD1222 (ChAdOx1 nCoV-19) in healthy adults. Trial participant PBMC samples were collected at day 0 and day 28 after the second dose for TCRbeta chain sequencing. The CDR3 regions of human TCRbeta chains were analyzed by immunosequencing. The paper's processing steps were these. Repertoire TCRs were checked for matches against a reference library of SARS-CoV-2-specific TCRs that had been generated using the MIRA antigen-specificity platform. Breadth was defined as the fraction of unique TCRs that were SARS-CoV-2-associated. Depth was defined as the fraction of total T cells that were SARS-CoV-2-associated. Each spike-specific TCR was assigned to its reactive spike region and to a CD4 or CD8 class using the MIRA data. Log10-transformed breadth and depth values were compared by one-way ANOVA with Sidak's multiple comparisons tests. The table was pulled from immuneACCESS by TCRdb, which kept in-frame rearrangements only. Such tables lose some clones; where checked, under half of the loss comes from unresolved V genes, and the rest has no known cause. The V and J calls and clone size are taken from that table; D and trimming were inferred from the DNA. The sample table shows about 96,000 clones, and roughly 90% are seen once. The ten largest clonotypes hold approximately 27% of the sample.

The germline V gene encodes CDR1 SGHAT and CDR2 FQNNGV. Reading from cysteine to phenylalanine, the CDR3 counts 17 amino acids. Of the read, only the CDR3 DNA is kept; its 51 bases are in frame from base 1. For this chain, trimming is 5 bases at the V end and 9 bases at the J end, and the number of junction bases without a gene match is 17. Broader findings and caveats from the paper: A significant rise in spike-specific TCR breadth and depth was observed after two AZD1222 doses relative to day 0 and relative to MenACWY recipients. CD4 TCRs associated with the vaccine covered the entire spike protein, and the dominant responses were in regions 160-218 and 743-854. Conclusions about previously exposed vaccinees are limited, since just five or six AZD1222 recipients were seropositive for SARS-CoV-2 at baseline. Because no day 14 peak-response samples were available, the repertoires could be characterized only after the peak T cell response. Epitopes outside the regions mutated in the B.1.351 and B.1.1.7 variants were reportedly recognized by nearly half of the unique spike-specific TCRs. Most participants were white British and females outnumbered males, and the authors suggested that clonal diversity may have been underestimated. The 56-69-year group was small, and its depth increase did not reach significance, likely because of low power.

This TCR derives from an adult in good health. Sequenced material: peripheral blood, taken on day 0 of AZD1222 vaccination. This chain is built from TRBV11-2 and TRBJ2-1, and 9 bases in between align with TRBD2. The sequence in DNA is TGTGCCAGCAGCCCCCGGCCAGCGGCGGGGGGGGATAGTGAGCAGTTCTTC. Its protein reads: CASSPRPAAGGDSEQFF.